One and the same sample provided the 23 T cell receptor beta chains below, sequenced in a study of OX40 agonist ivuxolimab in advanced cancers. The method behind the library was the immunoSEQ multiplex PCR assay. TCRdb obtained this table from immuneACCESS and retained in-frame rearrangements with V and J assigned. These tables miss some clones; where compared with another copy, unresolved V genes account for less than half of the shortfall, and the remainder is unexplained. The sample table holds around 67,000 clones, of which approximately 90% were seen once. The ten largest account for about 1% of the sample. This sample comprised CD4+ or CD8+ T cells sorted from blood, obtained in a trial of the OX40 agonist ivuxolimab. Receptors were obtained from an adult with an advanced solid tumor such as melanoma, head and neck, liver or kidney cancer.

CDR3 nucleotides: TGCAGCGCCCTTACACGAGGGGATGGCTACACCTTC. This encodes CSALTRGDGYTF. The rearrangement uses TRBV29-1 and TRBJ1-2; possibly TRBD1 for D (5 bases). This CDR3 is 12 amino acids long. Trimming cost V 7 bases and J 6 bases, with 15 bases left between them. Germline CDR1 reads SQVTM; CDR2 reads ANQGSEA.

This chain uses TRBV2 with TRBJ2-7, with D possibly matching TRBD2 (6 bases). Deletions cut 0 bases from V and 0 bases from J, with 12 bases between. The CDR3 length is 16 residues. The germline gives CDR1 SNHLY, CDR2 FYNNEI. As DNA, the CDR3 is TGTGCCAGCAGTGAAGCGGGAGTGGGGGGCTCCTACGAGCAGTACTTC. As protein: CASSEAGVGGSYEQYF.

This chain uses TRBV7-8 with TRBJ2-1; D unresolved. Germline V gene lookup returns CDR1 SGHVS and CDR2 FQNEAQ. Trimming shortened V by 1 base and J by 3 bases, and 10 bases separated the two germline ends. The CDR3 contains 15 residues. The CDR3, as DNA: TGTGCCAGCAGCTTAGGGCAGAACATCTACAATGAGCAGTTCTTC. Translation: CASSLGQNIYNEQFF.

As concerns this clone: The junction does not match germline at one end; this may be a read error. The V gene is TRBV7-7, the J gene TRBJ2-6; 9 nucleotides align to TRBD1. The germline gives CDR1 SSHAT, CDR2 FNYEAQ (reference sequence). This CDR3 region has 19 residues. CDR3 protein: CASTPLPGQGAAGANVLTF. The CDR3 bases are TGTGCTAGCACCCCACTCCCGGGACAGGGAGCTGCTGGGGCCAACGTCCTGACTTTC.

The rearrangement uses TRBV6-5 and TRBJ1-2; maybe TRBD1 (6 bases). The V end was cut by 6 bases, the J end by 4 bases, with 18 bases between. CDR1 and CDR2 from the germline V gene are MNHEY and SVGAGI. The CDR3 sequence is 15 residues long. As DNA, the CDR3 is TGTGCCAGCAGAATCACGGCCTCAGGGGCCTATGGCTACACCTTC. It specifies CASRITASGAYGYTF.

This CDR3 is CASSFAGAPRQYF. The CDR3 nucleotides are TGTGCCAGCAGCTTCGCAGGGGCTCCCAGGCAGTACTTC. The gene calls are TRBV5-4 and TRBJ2-7; TRBD1 is a possible D gene (6 bases). The CDR3 has 13 amino acids. Trimming pared 2 bases from V and 9 bases from J, leaving 15 bases between. Germline CDR1 reads SGHNT; CDR2 reads YYREEE (reference sequence).

The gene calls are TRBV7-8 and TRBJ2-3; D is perhaps TRBD1 (6 bases). Trimming removed 4 bases from V and 2 bases from J, with 19 bases in between. The germline V gene has CDR1 SGHVS and CDR2 FQNEAQ. The CDR3 has 17 residues. The DNA of the CDR3 is TGTGCCAGCAGCTCGGACAGCCGGATGATTTCCACAGATACGCAGTATTTT. This encodes CASSSDSRMISTDTQYF.

V is TRBV5-1 and J is TRBJ1-1, with no clear D. Germline V gives CDR1 SGHRS, CDR2 YFSETQ. V was cut by 0 bases and J by 4 bases, with 7 bases left in between. The CDR3 extends over 13 amino acids. CDR3: CASSLEQPTEAFF. The CDR3 DNA sequence: TGCGCCAGCAGCTTGGAACAGCCCACTGAAGCTTTCTTT. Full variable domain (missing parts from reference TRBV5-1 and TRBJ1-1): KAGVTQTPRYLIKTRGQQVTLSCSPISGHRSVSWYQQTPGQGLQFLFEYFSETQRNKGNFPGRFSGRQFSNSRSEMNVSTLELGDSALYLCASSLEQPTEAFFGQGTRLTVV.

The rearrangement uses TRBV7-2 and TRBJ2-1; D might be TRBD1 (6 bases). This CDR3 is built from 13 residues. Germline V gene sequence: CDR1 SGHTA, CDR2 FQGNSA. Trimming shortened V by 5 bases and J by 6 bases, and 11 bases separated the two germline ends. CDR3 bases: TGTGCCAGCAGCATACAGGGTGCCAATGAGCAGTTCTTC. It yields the protein CASSIQGANEQFF.

This clone was seen only once. This chain uses TRBV28 with TRBJ1-4; a possible D gene is TRBD1 (6 bases). Germline CDR1 is MDHEN and CDR2 is SYDVKM. Trimming took 11 bases from V and 6 from J, leaving 16 bases between them. This CDR3 has 13 amino acids. CDR3 DNA: TGTGCCGGCCGGGGGCGCGCGGATGAAAAACTGTTTTTT. Protein: CAGRGRADEKLFF.

The chain is built from TRBV18 and TRBJ2-1, with 8 bases lining up with TRBD1. Trimming cost V 1 base and J 2 bases; bases outside gene matches: 7. The CDR3 consists of 17 residues. Germline-derived CDR1 and CDR2 are KGHSH and LQKENI. CDR3: CASSPLVTGEAYNEQFF. In nucleotides, the CDR3 is TGTGCCAGCTCACCACTAGTGACAGGGGAAGCCTACAATGAGCAGTTCTTC.

The V call is TRBV11-3, the J call TRBJ2-3, with a possible D match to TRBD2 (6 bases). The CDR3 has 16 amino acids. Germline V gene data show CDR1 as SGHNT and CDR2 as YENEEA. The V end lost 5 bases, the J end lost 2 bases, and 17 bases lay between the germline ends. CDR3 DNA: TGTGCCAGCAGCCCTGGACTAACAAGTTACACAGATACGCAGTATTTT. This sequence encodes CASSPGLTSYTDTQYF.

The CDR3 is CASSGDGHSPLHF. The CDR3 nucleotides are TGTGCCAGCTCGGGGGACGGACATTCACCCCTCCACTTT. V gene TRBV6-6 combines with J gene TRBJ1-6, with D possibly TRBD1 on 5 matching bases. V lost 8 bases and J lost 8, with 13 bases in between. Germline V gene sequence: CDR1 MNHNY, CDR2 SVGAGI (reference sequence). The CDR3 has 13 residues.

This chain uses TRBV2 with TRBJ2-3; TRBD2 aligns across 12 bases. Germline CDR1 reads SNHLY; CDR2 reads FYNNEI. The CDR3 runs 20 residues. V shed 2 bases, J shed 5 bases, and the junction held 17 bases outside the gene matches. The CDR3 loop is CASSEFAASGGGLSRDTQYF. CDR3 DNA: TGTGCCAGCAGTGAATTTGCGGCTAGCGGGGGGGGGCTAAGTCGAGATACGCAGTATTTT.

This rearrangement joins TRBV7-9 to TRBJ2-3; D unclear. V was clipped by 1 base and J by 6 bases, with 11 bases between them. Germline V gene sequence: CDR1 SEHNR, CDR2 FQNEAQ (reference sequence). This CDR3 has 14 amino acids. The DNA for the CDR3 is TGTGCCAGCAGCTTAGTAGGACCTCGCGATACGCAGTATTTT. Amino acids: CASSLVGPRDTQYF.

The chain combines TRBV11-3 with TRBJ1-5; D ambiguous. The CDR3 sequence is 16 residues long. Trimming removed 5 bases at V and 4 bases at J, with 18 bases between. Germline V gives CDR1 SGHNT, CDR2 YENEEA. The CDR3 here is CASSDERAPGNQPQHF. Here the CDR3 DNA reads TGTGCCAGCAGCGACGAACGGGCTCCGGGGAATCAGCCCCAGCATTTT.

The genes are TRBV11-3 and TRBJ2-5, with 8 bases lining up with TRBD1. The V gene end was trimmed by 5 bases and the J gene end by 2 bases; junction bases not matched to a gene: 7. The CDR3 has 15 amino acids. CDR1 is SGHNT and CDR2 is YENEEA in the germline V gene. The chain's CDR3 is CASSPGGQEQETQYF. CDR3 in DNA: TGTGCCAGCAGCCCCGGGGGACAGGAACAAGAGACCCAGTACTTC.

The chain joins TRBV11-3 to TRBJ2-1, with 8 bases fitting TRBD1. Germline V CDR1 and CDR2: SGHNT, YENEEA. The CDR3 length is 14 residues. The V and J ends lost 5 bases and 1 base, in that order; junction bases with no gene match: 1. The CDR3 DNA sequence: TGTGCCAGCAGCGGACAGGGTTCCTACAATGAGCAGTTCTTC. It codes for CASSGQGSYNEQFF. The complete variable domain, with remaining parts taken from reference TRBV11-3 and TRBJ2-1, reads EAGVVQSPRYKIIEKKQPVAFWCNPISGHNTLYWYLQNLGQGPELLIRYENEEAVDDSQLPKDRFSAERLKGVDSTLKIQPAELGDSAVYLCASSGQGSYNEQFFGPGTRLTVL.

This chain uses TRBV4-1 with TRBJ2-7; 7 positions match TRBD1. This CDR3 is built from 16 residues. Germline lookup yields CDR1 MGHRA and CDR2 YSYEKL. The junction had 9 bases not matched to a gene; V was cut back by 1 base and J by 3 bases. The CDR3 protein is CASSQGGTAGHYEQYF. DNA for the CDR3: TGCGCCAGCAGCCAAGGTGGGACAGCCGGGCACTACGAGCAGTACTTC.

The chain combines TRBV28 with TRBJ2-5; unclear D gene. V lost 2 bases, J lost 4 bases, and 23 bases lay in between. This CDR3 has 18 amino acids. The germline CDR1 and CDR2 sequences are MDHEN and SYDVKM. CDR3 in DNA: TGTGCCAGCAGTTTAGGATCTTTTGGCACCCACAAGATAGAGACCCAGTACTTC. It specifies CASSLGSFGTHKIETQYF.

The chain uses TRBV2 and TRBJ2-3, with a weak D call TRBD1 (6 bases). V lost 7 bases and J 4 bases, leaving 12 bases between the germline ends. CDR1 SNHLY and CDR2 FYNNEI come from the germline V gene. This CDR3 is 13 amino acids long. The CDR3 sequence: CASNQQGPDTQYF. CDR3 in DNA: TGTGCCAGCAATCAACAGGGCCCAGATACGCAGTATTTT.

This clone was detected only once. DNA for the CDR3: TGTGCCAGCAGTTCGAGACTAGCGGGGCGACAAGAGACCCAGTACTTC. As protein: CASSSRLAGRQETQYF. V usage is TRBV6-6 and J usage is TRBJ2-5, with 11 bases matching TRBD2. Trimming cost V 4 bases and J 2 bases; bases outside gene matches: 6. Germline V gene lookup returns CDR1 MNHNY and CDR2 SVGAGI (reference sequence). The CDR3 runs to 16 residues.

This clone was seen only once. The CDR3 is CASSTPGGNPDTQYF. The CDR3 DNA is TGTGCCAGCAGTACCCCGGGGGGGAACCCAGATACGCAGTATTTT. The rearrangement uses TRBV7-3 and TRBJ2-3; the match to TRBD2 covers 8 bases. Trimming took 6 bases from V and 4 from J; bases not matched to a gene: 9. Germline V lookup: CDR1 SGHTA, CDR2 FQGTGA. The CDR3 has 15 residues.